What follows describes a single TCR beta chain. The CDR3 spans 15 residues. Germline V gene data show CDR1 as SGHTA and CDR2 as FQGTGA. Trimming took off 5 bases at V and 6 bases at J, with 16 bases between the two ends. This sample is part of a study of OX40 agonist ivuxolimab in advanced cancers. Overall study context: Allowance was made for prior anti-PD-1, anti-PD-L1 or anti-CTLA-4 therapy, and approximately 41% had some. Patients achieving partial responses numbered three: one hepatocellular carcinoma case and two cutaneous melanoma cases.

The assay was immunoSEQ multiplex PCR, and TCRdb's table has in-frame clones only and misses some. This sample has fewer than 45,000 clones, with more than 75% found just once. Sequencing used CD4+ or CD8+ T cells sorted from blood, obtained in a trial of the OX40 agonist ivuxolimab. This chain links TRBV7-3 with TRBJ2-2; maybe TRBD1 (6 bases). The receptor was isolated from an adult with an advanced solid tumor such as melanoma, head and neck, liver or kidney cancer. CDR3 amino acids: CASSPGASGAGELFF. The CDR3 DNA sequence: TGTGCCAGCAGCCCCGGGGCGTCAGGGGCCGGGGAGCTGTTTTTT.